This TCR beta chain was recovered during a study of cytotoxic CD8 clonotypes in ibrutinib-treated CLL. Study-level information: Investigators reported roughly 24 partial and 2 complete responses; after median about 74 months, approximately 15 patients remained remitted and some 12 progressed. Productive templates averaged about 250,000 per sample, and productive rearrangements more than 80,000.

The J segment lost 3 bases and the V segment lost 0 bases, leaving 11 bases of the junction unmatched. CDR3 length: 18 amino acids. CDR1 MNHEY and CDR2 SMNVEV come from the germline V gene (reference sequence). Measured with immunoSEQ multiplex PCR; TCRdb has only the in-frame clones, and not every one. There are roughly 70,000 clones in the sample; less than 95% occur only once, and approximately 3.1% lies in the top ten. The V and J genes are TRBV27 and TRBJ2-3, with TRBD1 matching 8 bases. The clonotype was recovered from a human donor with chronic lymphocytic leukemia. This specimen was PBMCs, taken after 12 months of ibrutinib treatment. The CDR3 DNA is TGTGCCAGCAGTTTATCGATGACAGGGGTATATGTGACAGATACGCAGTATTTT. Translated: CASSLSMTGVYVTDTQYF.